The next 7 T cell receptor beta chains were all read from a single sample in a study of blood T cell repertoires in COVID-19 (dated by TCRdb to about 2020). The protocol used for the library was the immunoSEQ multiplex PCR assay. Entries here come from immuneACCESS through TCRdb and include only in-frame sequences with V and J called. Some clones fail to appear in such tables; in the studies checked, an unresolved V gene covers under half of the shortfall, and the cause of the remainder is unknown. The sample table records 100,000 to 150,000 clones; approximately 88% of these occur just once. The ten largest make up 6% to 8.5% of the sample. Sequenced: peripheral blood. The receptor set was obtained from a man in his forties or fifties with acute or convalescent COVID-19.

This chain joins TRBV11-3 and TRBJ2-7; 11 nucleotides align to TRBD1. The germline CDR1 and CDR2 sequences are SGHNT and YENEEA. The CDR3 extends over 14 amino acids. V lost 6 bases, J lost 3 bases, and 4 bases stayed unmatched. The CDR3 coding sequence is TGTGCCAGCAGTGCCGGGACAGGGGGCTACGAGCAGTACTTC. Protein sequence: CASSAGTGGYEQYF.

The CDR3 reads CASSQVGQGLGGYTF. CDR3 bases: TGTGCCAGCAGCCAAGTCGGGCAGGGGCTGGGGGGCTACACCTTC. V and J are TRBV3-1 (or the pseudogene TRBV3-2) and TRBJ1-2; TRBD1 might be the D (6 bases). V gave up 1 base and J gave up 8 bases, with 17 bases separating them. CDR1 and CDR2 from the germline V gene are LGHDT and YNNKEL (reference sequence). The CDR3 totals 15 residues.

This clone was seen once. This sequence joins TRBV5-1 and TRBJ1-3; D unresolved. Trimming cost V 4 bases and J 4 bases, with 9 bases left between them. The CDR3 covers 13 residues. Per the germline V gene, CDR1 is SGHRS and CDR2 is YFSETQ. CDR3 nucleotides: TGCGCCAGCAGCGGTACTTCCGGAAACACCATATATTTT. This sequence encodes CASSGTSGNTIYF.

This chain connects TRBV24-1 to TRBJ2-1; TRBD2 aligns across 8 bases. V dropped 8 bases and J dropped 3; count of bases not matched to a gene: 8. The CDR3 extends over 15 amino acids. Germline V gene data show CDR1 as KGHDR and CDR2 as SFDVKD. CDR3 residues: CATTKGRGDYNEQFF. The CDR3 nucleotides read TGTGCCACCACTAAGGGGCGGGGGGACTACAATGAGCAGTTCTTC.

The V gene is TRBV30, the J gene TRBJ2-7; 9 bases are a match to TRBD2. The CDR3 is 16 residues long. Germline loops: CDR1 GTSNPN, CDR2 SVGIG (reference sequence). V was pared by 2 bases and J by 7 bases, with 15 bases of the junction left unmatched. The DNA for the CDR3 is TGTGCCTGGAGTCCGTACGTAGTAGCGGGAGCAGGTGAGCAGTACTTC. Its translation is CAWSPYVVAGAGEQYF.

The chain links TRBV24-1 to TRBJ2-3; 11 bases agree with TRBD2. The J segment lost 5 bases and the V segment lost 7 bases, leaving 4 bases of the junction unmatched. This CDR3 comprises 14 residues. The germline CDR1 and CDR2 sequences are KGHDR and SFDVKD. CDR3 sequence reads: CATRLAGAVDTQYF. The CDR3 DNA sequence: TGTGCCACCAGACTAGCGGGAGCCGTAGATACGCAGTATTTT.

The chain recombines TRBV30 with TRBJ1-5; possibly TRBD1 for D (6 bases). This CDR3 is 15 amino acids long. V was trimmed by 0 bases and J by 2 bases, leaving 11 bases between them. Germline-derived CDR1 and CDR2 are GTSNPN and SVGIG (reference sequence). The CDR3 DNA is TGTGCCTGGAGTGTACAACAGGGCGGCAATCAGCCCCAGCATTTT. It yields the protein CAWSVQQGGNQPQHF.